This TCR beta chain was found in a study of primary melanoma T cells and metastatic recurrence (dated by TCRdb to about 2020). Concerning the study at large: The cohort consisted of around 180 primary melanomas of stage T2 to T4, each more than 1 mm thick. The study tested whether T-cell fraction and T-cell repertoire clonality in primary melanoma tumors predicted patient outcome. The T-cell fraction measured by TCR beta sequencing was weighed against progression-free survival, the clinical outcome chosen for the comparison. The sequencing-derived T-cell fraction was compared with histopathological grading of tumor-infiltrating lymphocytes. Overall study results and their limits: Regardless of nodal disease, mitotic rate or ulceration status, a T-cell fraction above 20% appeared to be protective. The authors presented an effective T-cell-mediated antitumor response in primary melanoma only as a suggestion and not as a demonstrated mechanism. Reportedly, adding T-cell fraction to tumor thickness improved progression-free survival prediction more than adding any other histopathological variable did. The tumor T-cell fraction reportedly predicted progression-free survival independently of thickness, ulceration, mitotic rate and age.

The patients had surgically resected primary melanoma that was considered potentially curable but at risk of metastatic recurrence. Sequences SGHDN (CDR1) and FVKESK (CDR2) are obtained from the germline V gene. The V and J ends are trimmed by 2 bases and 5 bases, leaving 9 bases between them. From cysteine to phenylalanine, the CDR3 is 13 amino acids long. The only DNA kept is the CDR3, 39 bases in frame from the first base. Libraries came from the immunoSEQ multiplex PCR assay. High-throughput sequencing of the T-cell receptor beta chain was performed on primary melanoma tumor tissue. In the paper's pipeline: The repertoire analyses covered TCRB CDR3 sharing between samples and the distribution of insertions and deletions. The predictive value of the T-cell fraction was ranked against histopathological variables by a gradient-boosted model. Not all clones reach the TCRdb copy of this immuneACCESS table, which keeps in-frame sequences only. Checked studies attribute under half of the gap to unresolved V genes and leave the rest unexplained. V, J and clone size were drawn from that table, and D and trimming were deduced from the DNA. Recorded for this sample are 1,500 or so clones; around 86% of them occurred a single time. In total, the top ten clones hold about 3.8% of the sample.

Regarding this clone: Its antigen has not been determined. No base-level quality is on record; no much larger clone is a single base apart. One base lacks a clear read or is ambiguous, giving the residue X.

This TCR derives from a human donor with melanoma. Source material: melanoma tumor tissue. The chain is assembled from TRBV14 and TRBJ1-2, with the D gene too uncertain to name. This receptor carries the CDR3 CASSQFEXYGYTF. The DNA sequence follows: TGTGCCAGCAGCCAATTTGAGRGTTATGGCTACACCTTC.